This TCR beta chain is from a study of cytomegalovirus exposure and HLA in healthy donors (dated by TCRdb to about 2017). Concerning the study at large: An earlier analysis of several hundred of the donors reported approximately 280 Gb of sequence data and roughly 120 million unique TCR beta sequences obtained from roughly 180 million T cells. About 320 gigabases of sequencing data and 70 million to 100 million unique TCR sequences were included in an early release covering 550 to 650 HLA-typed donors. Among the roughly 410 genotyped donors, more than 70% belonged to the genetic ancestry cluster associated with self-reported Caucasian donors. The study was designed to test whether signatures of past pathogen exposure could be identified by cataloging public T cell receptors. Using immunosequencing, the study profiled T cell repertoires from 500 to 800 subjects and related those repertoires to cytomegalovirus serostatus. Along with the approximately 670-subject first cohort, a separate validation cohort of around 120 different subjects was used. High-throughput TCR immunosequencing, statistical association of individual TCRs with disease status, and machine learning were combined to predict cytomegalovirus infection status. A later analysis re-analyzed previously published TCR beta repertoires from 660 or so donors and added high-resolution HLA genotyping to study TCR occurrence patterns. Rather than drawing on any new phenotypic data, the later analysis identified candidate immune exposures from TCR beta sequences and the way those sequences occurred across donors. To decide whether each TCR beta V gene segment behaved as functional or pseudogenic, an earlier analysis of fewer than 750 of the donors relied on high-throughput TCR beta sequencing. Alongside the repertoire data, information on donor age, sex, ethnicity and CMV serostatus was compiled. A later genetic analysis used genome-wide SNP genotypes for about 55% of the 666 donors, treating that subset as a discovery cohort. All discovery cohort repertoires had been generated using a single sequencing platform. Class I and class II HLA loci were covered by the typing at four-digit resolution. The number of typed donors differed by locus: about 629-630 for A, B, C, DRB1 and DQB1; some 500 for DQA1; fewer than 610 for DPA1; and some 450 for DPB1. A handful of DR-DQ haplotypes were handled as single units for association and clustering because linkage in the cohort was strong. On average, around 230,000 unique TCR beta nucleotide sequences were sequenced per donor among a few hundred genotyped donors of the cohort, with approximately 18% of those sequences being non-productive. Broad study findings and their caveats: A later analysis found that TCR association rates varied across HLA loci, with DRB1 alleles showing the most associated TCRs and HLA-C alleles the fewest. Fewer than 20 rarely observed V segments, including chromosome 9 orphons, were excluded from the earlier analysis of about 610 of the donors because counts were too low. In a later genetic analysis, a missense DCLRE1C variant was associated with V-gene and J-gene trimming of TCR beta chains, and the association was replicated in an independent cohort. While some public TCRs were present in many individuals, most TCR sequences turned up only very rarely across donors. HLA typing was unavailable for some donors at each locus, so association tests used only the typed subset. Three of the identified cytomegalovirus-associated TCR beta chains were confirmed in vitro to be specific for cytomegalovirus antigens. Only TCR beta chains were sequenced in this cohort, and the absence of alpha or paired-chain data limited detectable features. The presence/absence analyses assumed that sequencing depth was roughly uniform across donors, and that assumption may not be true. The study gave a list of about 170 TCR beta chains associated with cytomegalovirus. Assigning TCR associations to individual alleles was difficult when HLA alleles, especially DR and DQ, strongly co-occurred. According to a later analysis, most CMV-associated TCR beta chains appeared to be HLA-restricted, and the HLA associations seemed to be driven largely by CMV exposure. It was suggested by the authors that the approach could potentially be generalized to other disease states and immunological phenotypes. A later analysis associated around 16,000 TCR beta sequences with specific HLA alleles at a false discovery rate of 0.05. Compared with equally common non-associated chains, HLA-associated TCR beta chains in a later analysis were more clonally expanded and had lower generation probabilities. CMV serostatus was the only immune exposure information available for the cohort. A group of highly shared sequence variants was considered likely to be a technical artifact of the sequencing pipeline. A further reported finding was that TCR beta sequences accurately predicted the HLA-A and HLA-B alleles for most subjects in the first cohort. According to a later genetic analysis, donors in an Asian-associated ancestry cluster had fewer N-insertions in productive TCRs than the approximately 610-donor mean. Correlated functional status among segregating V segments might be attributable to linkage disequilibrium, but an unknown experimental factor could not be ruled out. According to a later analysis, parvovirus B19, influenza, CMV and Epstein-Barr virus appeared linked to several top co-occurrence clusters. Cytomegalovirus status was reported to be diagnosed by the classifier with high specificity and sensitivity in both the original and validation cohorts. Some IMGT-functional V segments, including TRBV6-2 and TRBV6-3, could not be told apart with the 87-base-pair reads, so those segments were excluded. An earlier analysis of several hundred of the donors showed that most TCR beta V segments appeared in productive rearrangements either about 87% or about 30% of the time, which broadly matched IMGT annotations.

The CDR3 sequence holds 13 residues, the cysteine and phenylalanine included. This entry keeps only the CDR3 DNA: 39 bases, framed from base 1. V drops 3 bases and J drops 10 bases, leaving 16 bases in between. Sequences MNHNS (CDR1) and SASEGT (CDR2) are obtained from the germline V gene. Of note for this clone: Its cognate antigen has yet to be identified. Base qualities are not at hand, and no much larger clone is one base apart.

The cohort consisted of 666 healthy bone marrow donors. At the time of sampling, every cohort member was nominally healthy, though immune exposures that went unrecorded were likely present. The donor tested CMV seronegative, placing the donor among the roughly 340 seronegative members of the cohort. A peripheral blood sample was collected from each donor, and TCR beta sequencing was performed on peripheral blood mononuclear cells. Genomic DNA extraction from the blood cell samples was performed with the Qiagen DNeasy Blood Extraction Kit. The protocol used for the library was the immunoSEQ multiplex PCR assay. The multiplex PCR relied on a mix of 60 forward primers for TCR Vbeta segments and 13 reverse primers for TCR Jbeta segments. The CDR3 region of rearranged TCR beta genes was amplified from genomic DNA with a multiplex PCR assay. On the Illumina HiSeq System, the amplified TCR beta libraries were sequenced as 87-base-pair reads. As for how the authors treated the data: In a later analysis, around 80 million unique TCR beta chains were counted across the roughly 610 repertoires, and around 11 million of these chains were shared by at least two donors. Raw reads were error-corrected and collapsed into unique sequences with a nearest-neighbor algorithm that merged closely related sequences to remove PCR and sequencing errors. CDR3 sequences were aligned to IMGT reference sequences to assign V, D and J gene segments. For a sequence to be retained, at least a six-nucleotide match to both a V gene segment and a J gene segment was required. Rearrangements were called productive when the CDR3 lacked stop codons and stayed in frame with V and J; all others were non-productive. Following IMGT convention, CDR3 was defined as the stretch from the second conserved V-encoded cysteine up to the conserved J-encoded phenylalanine. In an earlier analysis of around 540 of the donors, sequences lacking an unambiguous match to a single V gene segment were excluded. An earlier analysis of about 600 of the donors called V segments functional above 56.7% productive rearrangements and segregating when the between-donor standard deviation exceeded 5%. A statistical classification framework was built for diagnosing cytomegalovirus status from the catalog of TCR beta chain sequences. V and J gene assignment, in a later analysis, came from comparing TCR nucleotide sequences with IMGT/GENE-DB human TR gene sequences. In a later analysis, CDR3 sequences and most-parsimonious VDJ recombination scenarios were assigned using the TCRdist pipeline. In a later analysis, every TCR beta chain was defined by the combination of its CDR3 amino acid sequence and its V-gene family, and reads without a unique V-gene family were dropped. As a way to deal with suspected cross-contamination and a sequencing artifact, a later analysis dropped approximately 570 nucleotide sequences that were highly shared and had low generation probability. In a later analysis, a clonal expansion index was calculated for each public chain from normalized within-repertoire ranks of inferred template counts. In a later analysis, generation probabilities were computed using a VDJ recombination model fitted to out-of-frame rearrangements, and the results were checked against IGoR. A later analysis scored TCR-TCR, TCR-HLA and TCR-CMV co-occurrence with hypergeometric tests, applying a repertoire-size bias correction to TCR pairs. False discovery rates were estimated in a later analysis by permuting HLA or CMV assignments 20 times. In a later analysis, co-occurring TCRs were grouped using DBSCAN, and TCRdist sequence similarity was added for clustering within HLA-allele-positive subsets. Repertoires with fewer than 30,000 or more than 120,000 public chains, plus five repertoires with anomalous nucleotide sharing, were excluded from co-occurrence clustering. TCRdb holds this immuneACCESS table with in-frame rearrangements only. Some clones are missing; in checked studies, unresolved V genes explain under half, and the rest has no known cause. That table gives V, J and clone size, and the DNA gave D and trimming. Recorded for this sample are around 270,000 clones; approximately 80% of them occurred a single time. The ten most abundant clones make up 0.3% of the sample.

The sequencing sample was made of PBMCs. The receptor comes from a girl aged 2 to 10 in good health and CMV-seronegative. Here the chain combines TRBV6-1 and TRBJ2-7; TRBD2 is possibly the D segment (5 matching bases). The DNA sequence is as follows: TGTGCCAGCAGTGAGTTCGGCAGCCGACTACAGTACTTC. Translated, it reads CASSEFGSRLQYF.